The clone carrying this TCR beta chain was observed at least ten times. The V end lost 5 bases, the J end lost 2 bases, and 8 bases lay between the germline ends. Germline assignment: CDR1 SGHTA and CDR2 FQGNSA. CDR3 length: 13 residues. The time point is: longitudinal time-point 3. The sample belongs to a study of neurological immune-mediated disorders. Each CDR3 protein gets one entry after TCRdb re-called the 5' RACE reads with MiXCR. The data contain fewer than 110,000 distinct CDR3 sequences, roughly a tenth of them singletons. The V call is TRBV7-2, the J call TRBJ2-3, with D possibly TRBD1 on 6 matching bases. The TCR was taken from a female donor with HTLV-1-associated myelopathy (HAM/TSP). Sequencing was done on a sample of PBMCs. The CDR3 region is CASSGGPTDTQYF. CDR3 DNA: TGTGCCAGCAGCGGGGGCCCCACAGATACGCAGTATTTT.